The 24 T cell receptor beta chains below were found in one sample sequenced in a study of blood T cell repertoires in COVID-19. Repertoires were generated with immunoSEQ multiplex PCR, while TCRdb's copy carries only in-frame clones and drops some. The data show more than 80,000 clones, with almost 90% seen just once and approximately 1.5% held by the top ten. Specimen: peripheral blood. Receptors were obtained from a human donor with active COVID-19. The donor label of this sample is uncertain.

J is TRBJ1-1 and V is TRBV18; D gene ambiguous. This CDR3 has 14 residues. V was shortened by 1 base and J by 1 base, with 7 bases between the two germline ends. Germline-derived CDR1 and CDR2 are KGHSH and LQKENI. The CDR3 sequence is CASSPQQRNTEAFF. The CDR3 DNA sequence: TGTGCCAGCTCACCACAACAGAGGAACACTGAAGCTTTCTTT.

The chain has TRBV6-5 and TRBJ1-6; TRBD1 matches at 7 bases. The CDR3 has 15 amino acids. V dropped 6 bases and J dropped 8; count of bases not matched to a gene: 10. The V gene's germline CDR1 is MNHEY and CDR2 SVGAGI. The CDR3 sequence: CASRRQGQSDSPLHF. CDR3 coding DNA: TGTGCCAGCAGAAGGCAGGGACAGTCGGATTCACCCCTCCACTTT.

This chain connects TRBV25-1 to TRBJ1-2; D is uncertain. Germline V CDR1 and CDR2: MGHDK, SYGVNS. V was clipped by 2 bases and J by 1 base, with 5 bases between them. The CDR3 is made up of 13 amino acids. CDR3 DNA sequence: TGTGCCAGCAGTGAACGGGTTAACTATGGCTACACCTTC. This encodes CASSERVNYGYTF.

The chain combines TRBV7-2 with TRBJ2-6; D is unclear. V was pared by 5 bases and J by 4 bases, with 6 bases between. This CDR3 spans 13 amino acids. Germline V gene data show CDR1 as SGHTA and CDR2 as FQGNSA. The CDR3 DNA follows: TGTGCCAGCAGCATTAAAGGGGCCAACGTCCTGACTTTC. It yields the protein CASSIKGANVLTF.

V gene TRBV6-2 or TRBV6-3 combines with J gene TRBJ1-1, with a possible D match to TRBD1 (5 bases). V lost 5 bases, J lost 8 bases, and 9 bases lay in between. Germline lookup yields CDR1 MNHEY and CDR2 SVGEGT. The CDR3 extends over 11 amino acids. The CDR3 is CASSKGLEAFF. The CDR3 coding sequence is TGTGCCAGCAGTAAGGGACTCGAAGCTTTCTTT.

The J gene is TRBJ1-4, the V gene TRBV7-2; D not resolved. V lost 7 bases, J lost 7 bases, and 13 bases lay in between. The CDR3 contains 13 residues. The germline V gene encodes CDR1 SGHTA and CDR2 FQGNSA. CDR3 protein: CASKSYSPEKLFF. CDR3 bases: TGTGCCAGCAAGAGCTACAGTCCTGAAAAACTGTTTTTT.

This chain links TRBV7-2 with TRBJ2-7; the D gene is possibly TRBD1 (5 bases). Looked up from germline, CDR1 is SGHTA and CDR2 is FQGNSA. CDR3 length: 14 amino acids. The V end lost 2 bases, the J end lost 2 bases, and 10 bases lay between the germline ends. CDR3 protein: CASSLLQEPYEQYF. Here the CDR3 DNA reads TGTGCCAGCAGCTTACTACAGGAACCCTACGAGCAGTACTTC.

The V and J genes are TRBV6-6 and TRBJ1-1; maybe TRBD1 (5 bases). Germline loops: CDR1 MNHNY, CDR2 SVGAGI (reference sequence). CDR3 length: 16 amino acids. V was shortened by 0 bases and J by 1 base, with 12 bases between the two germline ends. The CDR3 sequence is CASSYSRQITNTEAFF. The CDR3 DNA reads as TGTGCCAGCAGTTACTCGCGACAGATTACGAACACTGAAGCTTTCTTT.

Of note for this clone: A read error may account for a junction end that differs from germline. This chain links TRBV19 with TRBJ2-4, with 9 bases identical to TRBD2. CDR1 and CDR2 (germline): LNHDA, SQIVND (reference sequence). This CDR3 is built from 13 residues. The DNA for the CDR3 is TGTGCCAGTAGTACCGGGACTAGCCACGGTGGGCACTTC. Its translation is CASSTGTSHGGHF.

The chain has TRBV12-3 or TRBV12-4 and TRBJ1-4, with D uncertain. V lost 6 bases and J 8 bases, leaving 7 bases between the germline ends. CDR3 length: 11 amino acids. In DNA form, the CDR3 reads TGTGCCAGCAGGATGGGCGAAAAACTGTTTTTT. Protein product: CASRMGEKLFF.

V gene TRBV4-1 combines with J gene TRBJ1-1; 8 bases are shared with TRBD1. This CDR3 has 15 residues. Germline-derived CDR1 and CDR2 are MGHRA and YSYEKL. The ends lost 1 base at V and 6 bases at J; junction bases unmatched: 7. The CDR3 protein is CASSQADRAVAEAFF. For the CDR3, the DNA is TGCGCCAGCAGCCAAGCGGACAGGGCGGTAGCTGAAGCTTTCTTT.

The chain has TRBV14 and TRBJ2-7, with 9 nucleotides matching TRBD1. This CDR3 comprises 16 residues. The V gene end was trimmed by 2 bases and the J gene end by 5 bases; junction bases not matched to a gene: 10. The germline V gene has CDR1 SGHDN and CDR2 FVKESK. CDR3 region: CASSQLVLTGGNEQYF. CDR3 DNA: TGTGCCAGCAGCCAACTCGTCCTGACAGGGGGGAACGAGCAGTACTTC. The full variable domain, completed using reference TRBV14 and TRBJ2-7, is EAGVTQFPSHSVIEKGQTVTLRCDPISGHDNLYWYRRVMGKEIKFLLHFVKESKQDESGMPNNRFLAERTGGTYSTLKVQPAELEDSGVYFCASSQLVLTGGNEQYFGPGTRLTVT.

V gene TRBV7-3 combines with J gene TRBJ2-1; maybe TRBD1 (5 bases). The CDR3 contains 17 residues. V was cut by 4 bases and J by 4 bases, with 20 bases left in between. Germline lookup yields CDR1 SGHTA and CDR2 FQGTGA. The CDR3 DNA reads TGTGCCAGCAGCTCAGGGCCGATCCCTCGTAATTACAATGAGCAGTTCTTC. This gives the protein CASSSGPIPRNYNEQFF.

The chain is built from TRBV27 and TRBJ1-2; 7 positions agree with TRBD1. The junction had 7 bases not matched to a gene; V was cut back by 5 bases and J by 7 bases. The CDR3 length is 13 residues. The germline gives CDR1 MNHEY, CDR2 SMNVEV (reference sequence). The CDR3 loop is CASSPTGSVGYTF. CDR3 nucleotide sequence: TGTGCCAGCAGTCCGACAGGGTCGGTTGGCTACACCTTC.

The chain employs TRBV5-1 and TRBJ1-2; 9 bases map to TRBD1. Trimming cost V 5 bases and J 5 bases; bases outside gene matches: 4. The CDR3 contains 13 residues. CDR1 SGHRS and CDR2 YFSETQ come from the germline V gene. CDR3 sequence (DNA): TGCGCCAGCAGGGAAGGGACAGGGTATGGCTACACCTTC. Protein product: CASREGTGYGYTF.

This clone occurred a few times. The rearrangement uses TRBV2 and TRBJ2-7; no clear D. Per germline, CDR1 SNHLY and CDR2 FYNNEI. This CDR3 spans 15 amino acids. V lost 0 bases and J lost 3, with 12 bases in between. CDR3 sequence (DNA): TGTGCCAGCAGTGAAGCTGGGTACAGCCGCTACGAGCAGTACTTC. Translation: CASSEAGYSRYEQYF.

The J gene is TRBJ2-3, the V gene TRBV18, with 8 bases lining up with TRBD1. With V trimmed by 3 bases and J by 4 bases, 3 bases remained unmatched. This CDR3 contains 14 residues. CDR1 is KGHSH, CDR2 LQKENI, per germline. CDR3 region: CASSPGQGPDTQYF. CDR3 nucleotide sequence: TGTGCCAGCTCACCCGGACAGGGCCCAGATACGCAGTATTTT.

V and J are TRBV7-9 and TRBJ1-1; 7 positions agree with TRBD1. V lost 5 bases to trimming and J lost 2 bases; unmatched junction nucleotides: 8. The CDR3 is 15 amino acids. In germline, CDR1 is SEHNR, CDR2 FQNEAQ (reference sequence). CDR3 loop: CASSPLGQENTEAFF. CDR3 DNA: TGTGCCAGCAGCCCCCTAGGACAGGAAAACACTGAAGCTTTCTTT.

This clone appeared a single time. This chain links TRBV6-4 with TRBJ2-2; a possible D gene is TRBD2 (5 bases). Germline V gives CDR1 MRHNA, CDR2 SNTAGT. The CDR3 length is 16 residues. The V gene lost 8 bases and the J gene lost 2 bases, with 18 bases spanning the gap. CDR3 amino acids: CASPRRRELNTGELFF. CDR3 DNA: TGTGCCAGCCCCAGACGTCGGGAATTAAACACCGGGGAGCTGTTTTTT.

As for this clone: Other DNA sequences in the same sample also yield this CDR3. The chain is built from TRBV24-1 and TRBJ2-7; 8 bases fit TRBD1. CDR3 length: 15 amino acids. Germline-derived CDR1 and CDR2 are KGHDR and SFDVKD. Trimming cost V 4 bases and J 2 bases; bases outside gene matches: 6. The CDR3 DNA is TGTGCCACCAGTGACAGGACAGGGACCACCTACGAGCAGTACTTC. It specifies CATSDRTGTTYEQYF.

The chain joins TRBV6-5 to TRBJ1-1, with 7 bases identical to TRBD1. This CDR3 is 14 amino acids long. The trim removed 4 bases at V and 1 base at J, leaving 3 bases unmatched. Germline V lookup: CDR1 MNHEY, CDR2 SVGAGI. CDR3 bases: TGTGCCAGCAGTTCTTGGACAGGGAACACTGAAGCTTTCTTT. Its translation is CASSSWTGNTEAFF.

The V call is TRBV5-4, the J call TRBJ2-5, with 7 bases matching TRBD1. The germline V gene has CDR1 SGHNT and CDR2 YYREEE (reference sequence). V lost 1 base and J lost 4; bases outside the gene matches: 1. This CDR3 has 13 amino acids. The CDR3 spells CASSLKGAETQYF. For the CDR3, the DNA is TGTGCCAGCAGCTTGAAGGGGGCAGAGACCCAGTACTTC.

The chain's CDR3 is CASSFRGARSNEQFF. CDR3 nucleotide sequence: TGTGCCAGCAGTTTCCGGGGGGCAAGGTCCAATGAGCAGTTCTTC. This chain links TRBV28 with TRBJ2-1; perhaps TRBD2 as D (7 bases). Trimming pared 3 bases from V and 6 bases from J, leaving 15 bases between. Per the germline V gene, CDR1 is MDHEN and CDR2 is SYDVKM. The CDR3 is 15 amino acids.

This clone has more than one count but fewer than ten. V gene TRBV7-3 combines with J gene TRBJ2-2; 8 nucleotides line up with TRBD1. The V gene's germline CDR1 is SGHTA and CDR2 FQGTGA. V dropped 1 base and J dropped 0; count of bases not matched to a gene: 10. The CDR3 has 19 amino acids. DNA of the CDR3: TGTGCCAGCAGCTTAAGGTCCCCGGGACAGGCCGCGAACACCGGGGAGCTGTTTTTT. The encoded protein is CASSLRSPGQAANTGELFF.